These 32 T cell receptor beta chains originate from one sample sequenced in a study of T cell repertoires in ileal Crohn's disease. Specified time point: neoterminal ileum biopsy at postoperative endoscopy, about 6 months after surgery. Sequencing was performed with immunoSEQ multiplex PCR; in TCRdb, only in-frame clones are kept and a portion is missing. The table records about 15,000 clones, more than 60% of them present only once. The sequencing sample was made of ileal tissue. The receptors were gathered from an adult with Crohn's disease.

V is TRBV5-1 and J is TRBJ1-1; D might be TRBD1 (5 bases). CDR1 and CDR2 from the germline V gene are SGHRS and YFSETQ. Trimming left V 2 bases short and J 4 bases short, with 12 bases between. This CDR3 contains 14 residues. The CDR3 loop reads CASSFGGLFTEAFF. In DNA form, the CDR3 reads TGCGCCAGCAGCTTCGGGGGACTCTTCACTGAAGCTTTCTTT.

This clone was observed a single time. V is TRBV28 and J is TRBJ2-7; D is unresolved. CDR3 length equals 12 residues. V gave up 3 bases and J gave up 3 bases, with 6 bases separating them. Germline V gene sequence: CDR1 MDHEN, CDR2 SYDVKM. CDR3 sequence reads: CASSLPGYEQYF. The DNA for the CDR3 is TGTGCCAGCAGTTTGCCTGGCTACGAGCAGTACTTC.

The rearrangement links TRBV7-2 to TRBJ1-1, with 7 bases matching TRBD1. This CDR3 region has 15 residues. Looked up from germline, CDR1 is SGHTA and CDR2 is FQGNSA. V was clipped by 5 bases and J by 2 bases; unmatched bases: 8. Here the CDR3 reads CASSRQGRDNTEAFF. The CDR3 nucleotides read TGTGCCAGCAGCCGACAGGGCCGGGATAACACTGAAGCTTTCTTT.

Comments on this clone: Other DNA sequences in the same sample also yield this CDR3. The chain is built from TRBV2 and TRBJ1-5, with a possible D match to TRBD1 (6 bases). The germline V gene has CDR1 SNHLY and CDR2 FYNNEI. The CDR3 has 15 residues. V lost 2 bases and J 6 bases, leaving 14 bases between the germline ends. The CDR3 nucleotides read TGTGCCAGCAGTGAATGGGGGGGGCGGGCTCAGCCCCAGCATTTT. It specifies CASSEWGGRAQPQHF.

The chain carries TRBV14 and TRBJ1-2; no reliable D call. Germline assignment: CDR1 SGHDN and CDR2 FVKESK. Trimming stripped 1 base from V and 1 base from J, with 4 bases between. This CDR3 is 13 amino acids long. The CDR3 loop is CASSQVINYGYTF. In nucleotides, the CDR3 is TGTGCCAGCAGCCAAGTTATTAACTATGGCTACACCTTC.

The CDR3 sequence is CASSPGGDRVETQYF. Written as DNA, the CDR3 is TGCGCCAGCTCCCCGGGGGGGGACAGGGTAGAGACCCAGTACTTC. This chain uses TRBV5-1 with TRBJ2-5, with TRBD1 as a possible D gene (9 bases). Germline values: CDR1 SGHRS, CDR2 YFSETQ. Trimming removed 7 bases at V and 4 bases at J, with 20 bases between. This CDR3 region has 15 residues.

The chain uses TRBV29-1 and TRBJ1-1; perhaps TRBD1 as D (5 bases). This CDR3 is built from 15 residues. The germline V and J ends were trimmed by 6 bases and 0 bases, with 17 bases remaining between them. Looked up from germline, CDR1 is SQVTM and CDR2 is ANQGSEA. This CDR3 reads CSVAGIGGVNTEAFF. The CDR3 nucleotides read TGCAGCGTGGCTGGGATCGGGGGGGTGAACACTGAAGCTTTCTTT.

V and J are TRBV29-1 and TRBJ1-1; D unresolved. Trimming shortened V by 3 bases and J by 4 bases, and 12 bases separated the two germline ends. This CDR3 spans 13 amino acids. Germline V gene sequence: CDR1 SQVTM, CDR2 ANQGSEA. The CDR3, as DNA: TGCAGCGTTGACAGGCCCGAGGGCACTGAAGCTTTCTTT. Its protein is CSVDRPEGTEAFF.

This clone was observed once. J is TRBJ1-2 and V is TRBV28; 7 nucleotides line up with TRBD1. Trimming at V came to 8 bases and at J to 5 bases, leaving 5 bases not matched to a gene. Germline lookup yields CDR1 MDHEN and CDR2 SYDVKM. The CDR3 runs 12 residues. CDR3 in amino acids: CASWGQPYGYTF. As DNA, the CDR3 is TGTGCCAGCTGGGGACAGCCTTATGGCTACACCTTC.

The CDR3 spells CASSDVGSRATEAFF. The CDR3 coding sequence is TGTGCCAGCAGTGACGTAGGATCAAGGGCCACTGAAGCTTTCTTT. The J gene is TRBJ1-1, the V gene TRBV2; no definite D call. This CDR3 region has 15 residues. In germline, CDR1 is SNHLY, CDR2 FYNNEI. Deletions cut 3 bases from V and 4 bases from J, with 15 bases between. Full variable domain (missing parts from reference TRBV2 and TRBJ1-1): EPEVTQTPSHQVTQMGQEVILRCVPISNHLYFYWYRQILGQKVEFLVSFYNNEISEKSEIFDDQFSVERPDGSNFTLKIRSTKLEDSAMYFCASSDVGSRATEAFFGQGTRLTVV.

The CDR3 sequence is CASSLGRATYEQYF. As DNA, the CDR3 is TGTGCCAGCAGCTTAGGTAGGGCCACCTACGAGCAGTACTTC. This chain joins TRBV7-8 and TRBJ2-7; D uncertain. Germline CDR1 reads SGHVS; CDR2 reads FQNEAQ. V lost 1 base to trimming and J lost 2 bases, with 9 bases between them. This CDR3 region has 14 residues. Based on the CDR3 plus reference TRBV7-8 and TRBJ2-7, the full variable domain is GAGVSQSPRYKVAKRGQDVALRCDPISGHVSLFWYQQALGQGPEFLTYFQNEAQLDKSGLPSDRFFAERPEGSVSTLKIQRTQQEDSAVYLCASSLGRATYEQYFGPGTRLTVT.

The chain carries TRBV19 and TRBJ2-2; D is unclear. The CDR3 extends over 16 amino acids. The V end lost 7 bases, the J end lost 7 bases, and 22 bases lay between the germline ends. CDR1 LNHDA and CDR2 SQIVND come from the germline V gene (reference sequence). The CDR3 DNA sequence: TGTGCCAGTAAATACCCCTCCCCCCTCGACAACGGGGAGCTGTTTTTT. Translating gives CASKYPSPLDNGELFF.

Worth noting for this clone: The sample holds other DNA sequences that translate to the same CDR3. The V and J genes are TRBV28 and TRBJ1-5; D is possibly TRBD1 (5 bases). This CDR3 has 14 amino acids. V was shortened by 3 bases and J by 3 bases, with 9 bases between the two germline ends. Germline-derived CDR1 and CDR2 are MDHEN and SYDVKM. CDR3 in DNA: TGTGCCAGCAGTTTGTCAGGGATCAATCAGCCCCAGCATTTT. It codes for CASSLSGINQPQHF.

The rearrangement links TRBV7-3 to TRBJ2-1, with a possible D match to TRBD1 (5 bases). Trimming took off 2 bases at V and 3 bases at J, with 11 bases between the two ends. The CDR3 has 15 amino acids. Germline V gene lookup returns CDR1 SGHTA and CDR2 FQGTGA. The CDR3 spells CASSLGADYYNEQFF. CDR3 in DNA: TGTGCCAGCAGCTTAGGGGCAGATTACTACAATGAGCAGTTCTTC. Together with reference TRBV7-3 and TRBJ2-1, the CDR3 gives the full variable domain: GAGVSQTPSNKVTEKGKYVELRCDPISGHTALYWYRQSLGQGPEFLIYFQGTGAADDSGLPNDRFFAVRPEGSVSTLKIQRTERGDSAVYLCASSLGADYYNEQFFGPGTRLTVL.

The chain's CDR3 is CASSLSWVGTSNEQFF. CDR3 in DNA: TGTGCCAGCAGTTTATCCTGGGTAGGGACTAGCAATGAGCAGTTCTTC. This chain connects TRBV27 to TRBJ2-1, with TRBD2 matching over 8 bases. CDR3 length: 16 amino acids. The J segment lost 6 bases and the V segment lost 0 bases, leaving 7 bases of the junction unmatched. CDR1 MNHEY and CDR2 SMNVEV come from the germline V gene (reference sequence).

The chain joins TRBV11-2 to TRBJ1-1; 7 bases are a match to TRBD1. Germline V CDR1 and CDR2: SGHAT, FQNNGV. The CDR3 runs 15 residues. With V trimmed by 5 bases and J by 0 bases, 6 bases remained unmatched. DNA for the CDR3: TGTGCCAGCAGCATCCGGGGACAGTTGAACACTGAAGCTTTCTTT. Its translation is CASSIRGQLNTEAFF.

This clone has just one count. The chain employs TRBV2 and TRBJ2-1; TRBD2 agrees at 8 bases. The CDR3 covers 12 residues. V lost 6 bases to trimming and J lost 13 bases; unmatched junction nucleotides: 8. Germline V gives CDR1 SNHLY, CDR2 FYNNEI. CDR3 nucleotide sequence: TGTGCCAGCAGGCAAAGCGGGAGTGGTCAGTTCTTC. As protein: CASRQSGSGQFF. Using reference TRBV2 and TRBJ2-1 for the parts outside the CDR3, the full variable domain is EPEVTQTPSHQVTQMGQEVILRCVPISNHLYFYWYRQILGQKVEFLVSFYNNEISEKSEIFDDQFSVERPDGSNFTLKIRSTKLEDSAMYFCASRQSGSGQFFGPGTRLTVL.

In its sample, this clone was seen a few times. V is TRBV19 and J is TRBJ2-7; the D gene is possibly TRBD1 (5 bases). The V end was cut by 6 bases, the J end by 5 bases, with 17 bases between. Germline CDR1 is LNHDA and CDR2 is SQIVND (reference sequence). The CDR3 is made up of 14 amino acids. Here the CDR3 reads CASSPQGGLDEQYF. The CDR3 bases are TGTGCCAGTAGCCCGCAGGGTGGGTTGGACGAGCAGTACTTC.

This rearrangement joins TRBV5-4 to TRBJ1-2; no clear D. The CDR3 totals 14 residues. Germline CDR1 SGHNT, CDR2 YYREEE (reference sequence). Trimming removed 2 bases from V and 6 bases from J, with 14 bases in between. CDR3 in DNA: TGTGCCAGCAGCTTAAGTGGACTTGGAGATGGCTACACCTTC. This codes for CASSLSGLGDGYTF.

This clone was seen a handful of times. For the CDR3, the DNA is TGTGCCTGGAGGGTTTCAGGGGGGACCTACAATGAGCAGTTCTTC. This sequence encodes CAWRVSGGTYNEQFF. The V call is TRBV30, the J call TRBJ2-1; the D gene is possibly TRBD1 (7 bases). Germline V gene lookup returns CDR1 GTSNPN and CDR2 SVGIG (reference sequence). This CDR3 contains 15 residues. V shed 3 bases and J shed 2 bases, with 14 bases lying between them. Full variable domain (outside the CDR3, taken from reference TRBV30 and TRBJ2-1): SQTIHQWPATLVQPVGSPLSLECTVEGTSNPNLYWYRQAAGRGLQLLFYSVGIGQISSEVPQNLSASRPQDRQFILSSKKLLLSDSGFYLCAWRVSGGTYNEQFFGPGTRLTVL.

This chain joins TRBV16 and TRBJ1-5; D gene unclear. V lost 3 bases, J lost 0 bases, and 12 bases lay in between. The CDR3 consists of 16 residues. Germline V gene sequence: CDR1 KGHSY, CDR2 FQNENV. This CDR3 is CASSHLVAYSNQPQHF. The CDR3 DNA is TGTGCCAGCAGCCACCTAGTGGCTTATAGCAATCAGCCCCAGCATTTT. The whole variable domain, filled in from reference TRBV16 and TRBJ1-5, reads GEEVAQTPKHLVRGEGQKAKLYCAPIKGHSYVFWYQQVLKNEFKFLISFQNENVFDETGMPKERFSAKCLPNSPCSLEIQATKLEDSAVYFCASSHLVAYSNQPQHFGDGTRLSIL.

The chain couples TRBV18 to TRBJ1-4, with TRBD1 matching over 7 bases. CDR1 and CDR2 (germline): KGHSH, LQKENI. CDR3 length: 16 residues. V was pared by 4 bases and J by 8 bases, with 13 bases of the junction left unmatched. CDR3 DNA sequence: TGTGCCAGCTCACAAGGGACAGCCCGGCGGGGGGAAAAACTGTTTTTT. Encoded protein: CASSQGTARRGEKLFF.

This clone came up a few times. A junction boundary mismatches the germline segment, possibly from a read error. This chain connects TRBV5-1 to TRBJ2-3; TRBD1 agrees at 7 bases. Per germline, CDR1 SGHRS and CDR2 YFSETQ. There are 15 residues in the CDR3. CDR3 sequence reads: CASRLGQSLTDTQYF. CDR3 coding DNA: TGCGCCAGCAGGTTGGGACAGAGTCTCACAGATACGCAGTATTTT.

This sequence joins TRBV6-1 and TRBJ2-7, with D maybe TRBD2 (6 bases). The CDR3 spans 15 residues. V lost 2 bases and J lost 3, with 14 bases in between. Germline CDR1 MNHNS, CDR2 SASEGT. The CDR3 DNA is TGTGCCAGCAGTGAACCGTCGCGGGGCCGCTACGAGCAGTACTTC. It yields the protein CASSEPSRGRYEQYF.

This clone was observed once. The gene calls are TRBV5-7 and TRBJ2-7; 7 bases fit TRBD1. TRBV5-7 is given ORF status, its function remaining uncertain. V was clipped by 10 bases and J by 3 bases; unmatched bases: 7. The CDR3 has 12 residues. CDR3 loop: CARLAGGYEQYF. CDR3 coding DNA: TGTGCCCGGCTGGCAGGGGGCTACGAGCAGTACTTC.

To note about this clone: The junction does not match germline at one end; this may be a read error. The genes are TRBV6-1 and TRBJ1-5, with D uncertain. Germline V gene lookup returns CDR1 MNHNS and CDR2 SASEGT. This CDR3 contains 13 residues. The CDR3 spells CASSESLPALGYF. The CDR3 DNA reads TGTGCCAGCAGTGAGAGTCTGCCAGCCCTGGGGTATTTT.

This sequence joins TRBV6-5 and TRBJ1-6; 7 bases fit TRBD1. V was pared by 6 bases and J by 7 bases, with 6 bases of the junction left unmatched. Germline V gene sequence: CDR1 MNHEY, CDR2 SVGAGI. The CDR3 loop spans 14 amino acids. This chain's CDR3 is CASSTGAKNSPLHF. The CDR3 DNA reads TGTGCCAGCAGCACAGGGGCGAAGAATTCACCCCTCCACTTT.

J is TRBJ1-3 and V is TRBV19; D perhaps matches TRBD1 (6 bases). The CDR3 length is 11 residues. Germline V gene sequence: CDR1 LNHDA, CDR2 SQIVND (reference sequence). The CDR3 is CDRDIRNTIYF. The CDR3 nucleotides read TGTGATCGGGACATTAGAAACACCATATATTTT.

The chain uses TRBV6-4 and TRBJ1-4; D perhaps matches TRBD1 (6 bases). In germline, CDR1 is MRHNA, CDR2 SNTAGT. The CDR3 is 16 amino acids. Trimming removed 7 bases at V and 3 bases at J, with 18 bases between. The CDR3 is CASTPPEGGANEKLFF. Here the CDR3 DNA reads TGTGCCAGCACCCCCCCGGAAGGGGGAGCTAATGAAAAACTGTTTTTT.

By proportion, this clone is large (0.1 to 1%). The V gene is TRBV5-5, the J gene TRBJ1-4, with unresolved D. Germline CDR1 and CDR2: SGHKS and YYEKEE (reference sequence). The CDR3 is 15 residues long. V dropped 6 bases and J dropped 5 bases, with 17 bases sitting between them. The CDR3 is CASTNEGVENEKLFF. The CDR3 nucleotides read TGTGCCAGCACCAATGAGGGAGTAGAGAATGAAAAACTGTTTTTT.

The chain recombines TRBV5-4 with TRBJ2-7; D is undetermined. This CDR3 is 12 amino acids long. The V gene lost 3 bases and the J gene lost 4 bases, with 8 bases spanning the gap. The germline V gene encodes CDR1 SGHNT and CDR2 YYREEE (reference sequence). The CDR3 DNA reads TGTGCCAGCAGCTCCGATAATTACGAGCAGTACTTC. It specifies CASSSDNYEQYF.

V usage is TRBV6-6 and J usage is TRBJ1-2; 7 bases map to TRBD1. The CDR3 has 14 amino acids. After removal of 6 bases from V and 2 bases from J, the junction contained 6 bases not matched to a gene. The germline CDR1 and CDR2 sequences are MNHNY and SVGAGI (reference sequence). The CDR3 sequence is CASSHRGNNYGYTF. The CDR3 DNA follows: TGTGCCAGCAGCCACAGGGGAAACAACTATGGCTACACCTTC.